This is a list of T cell receptor beta chains from one sample in a study of beta chain features in type 1 diabetes. The protocol was immunoSEQ multiplex PCR, while the TCRdb copy is restricted to in-frame clones and leaves out a portion. The sample carries roughly 400,000 clones, over 9% recorded once. Sequenced: central memory CD4+ T cells from blood. The receptor set was obtained from a man in his thirties or forties with type 1 diabetes. Both conserved end residues are part of each CDR3. The D gene is left open where the match is weak. Not every row has a clone size; where given, it reads once, few, many or a size class.

>few|TRBJ2-1|NA|TRBV25-1
TGTGCCAGCAGTGACCGTGCAGGGTCCCTTGTGGATGAGCAGTTCTTC
CASSDRAGSLVDEQFF
>few|TRBJ1-2|NA|TRBV28
TGTGCCAGCAGTTTATACCTGGGGGCGGACGGCTACACCTTC
CASSLYLGADGYTF
>few|TRBJ1-2|NA|TRBV2
TGTGCCAGCAGTAGGTCAGGGCGGAACTATGGCTACACCTTC
CASSRSGRNYGYTF
>NA|TRBJ1-2|NA|TRBV6-1
TGTGCCAGCACCCCCTCTTATGGCTACACCTTC
CASTPSYGYTF
>NA|TRBJ2-5|NA|TRBV6-1
TGTGCCAGCAGTGATCGAACAGCATTTTACCAAGAGACCCAGTACTTC
CASSDRTAFYQETQYF
>NA|TRBJ2-4|NA|TRBV4-3
TGCGCCAGCAGCCAAAAGTACAACAGGGAGGACAAAAACATTCAGTACTTC
CASSQKYNREDKNIQYF
>few|TRBJ2-7|TRBD2|TRBV5-1
TGCGCCAGCAGCTTCAGGCTAGCGGGAGGGCGGTCCTACGAGCAGTACTTC
CASSFRLAGGRSYEQYF
>few|TRBJ1-6|NA|TRBV7-6
TGTGCCAGCAGCTTAGCGTTGGAGAATTCACCCCTCCACTTT
CASSLALENSPLHF
>NA|TRBJ2-7|NA|TRBV30
TGTGCCTCGGACAGGGGGCGTCGGCTAGCGGGAGGCGGTGAGCAGTACTTC
CASDRGRRLAGGGEQYF
>NA|TRBJ2-3|TRBD2|TRBV6-4
TGTGCCAGCAAACTAGCGGGAGACGCAGATACGCAGTATTTT
CASKLAGDADTQYF
>few|TRBJ2-1|TRBD1|TRBV30
TGTGCCTGGAGTGCGAGACAGGGTCTCAATGAGCAGTTCTTC
CAWSARQGLNEQFF
>few|TRBJ2-7|NA|TRBV10-3
TGTGCCATCAGTGAGAATATGGGCGGGGGCGGCTACGAGCAGTACTTC
CAISENMGGGGYEQYF
>NA|TRBJ2-3|NA|TRBV13
TGTGCCAGCAGTGTAGCGGCGACAGATACGCAGTATTTT
CASSVAATDTQYF
>few|TRBJ2-3|TRBD2|TRBV30
TGTGCCTGGCTCCATAGCGGGAGGGCCCTAACAGATACGCAGTATTTT
CAWLHSGRALTDTQYF
>NA|TRBJ1-5|NA|TRBV18
TGTGCCAGCTCACCAAACCCCAATCAGCCCCAGCATTTT
CASSPNPNQPQHF
>many|TRBJ2-3|NA|TRBV7-9
TGTGCCAGCAGCCCTACAACAGATACGCAGTATTTT
CASSPTTDTQYF
>few|TRBJ1-5|NA|TRBV7-9
TGTGCCAGCAGCTTAGCAGGGGCAGGCAATCAGCCCCAGCATTTT
CASSLAGAGNQPQHF
>NA|TRBJ1-5|TRBD1|TRBV28
TGTGCCAGCAGCCGACCGGGACAGTATAGCAATCAGCCCCAGCATTTT
CASSRPGQYSNQPQHF